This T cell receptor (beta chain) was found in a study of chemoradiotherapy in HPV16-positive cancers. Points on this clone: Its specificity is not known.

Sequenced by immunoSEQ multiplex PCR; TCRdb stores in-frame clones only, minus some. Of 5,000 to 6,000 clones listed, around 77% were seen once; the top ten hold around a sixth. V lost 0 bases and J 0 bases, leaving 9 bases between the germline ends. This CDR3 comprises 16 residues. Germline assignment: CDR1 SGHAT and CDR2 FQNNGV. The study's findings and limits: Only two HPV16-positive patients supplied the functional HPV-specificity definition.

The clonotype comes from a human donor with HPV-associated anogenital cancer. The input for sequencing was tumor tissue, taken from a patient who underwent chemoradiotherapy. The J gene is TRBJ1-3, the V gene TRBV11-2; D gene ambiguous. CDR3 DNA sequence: TGTGCCAGCAGCTTAGACACGGGTATCTCTGGAAACACCATATATTTT. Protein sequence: CASSLDTGISGNTIYF.